What follows describes a single TCR beta chain. This specimen comes from a study of OX40 agonist ivuxolimab in advanced cancers. V was trimmed by 0 bases and J by 10 bases, leaving 10 bases between them. This CDR3 region has 13 residues. Per germline, CDR1 SEHNR and CDR2 FQNEAQ (reference sequence). TCRdb's table, derived via immunoSEQ multiplex PCR, lists solely in-frame clones and lacks some. The sample records 60,000 to 90,000 clones, over 70% being singletons. The material sequenced was CD4+ or CD8+ T cells sorted from blood, taken in a trial of the OX40 agonist ivuxolimab. The genes are TRBV7-9 and TRBJ1-5; tentatively, D is TRBD1 (5 bases). The sequence was obtained from an adult with an advanced solid tumor such as melanoma, head and neck, liver or kidney cancer. CDR3 in amino acids: CASSLASGDPQHF. For the CDR3, the DNA is TGTGCCAGCAGCTTAGCGTCGGGGGATCCCCAGCATTTT.